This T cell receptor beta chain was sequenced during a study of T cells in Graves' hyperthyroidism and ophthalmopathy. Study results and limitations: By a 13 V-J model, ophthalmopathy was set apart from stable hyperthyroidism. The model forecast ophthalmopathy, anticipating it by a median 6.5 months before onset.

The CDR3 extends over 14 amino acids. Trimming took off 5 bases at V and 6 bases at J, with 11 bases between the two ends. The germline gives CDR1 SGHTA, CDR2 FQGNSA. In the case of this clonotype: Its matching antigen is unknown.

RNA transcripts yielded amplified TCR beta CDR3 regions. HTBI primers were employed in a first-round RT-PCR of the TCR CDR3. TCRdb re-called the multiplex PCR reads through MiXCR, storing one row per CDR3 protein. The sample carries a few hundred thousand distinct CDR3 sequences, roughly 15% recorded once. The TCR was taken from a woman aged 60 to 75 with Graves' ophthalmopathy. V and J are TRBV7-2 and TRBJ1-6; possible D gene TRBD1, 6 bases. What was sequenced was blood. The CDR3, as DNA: TGTGCCAGCAGCCCCCGACAGGCTAATTCACCCCTCCACTTT. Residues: CASSPRQANSPLHF.